This TCR beta chain was sequenced during a study of T cells and Merkel cell carcinoma outcomes. Findings and caveats of the study: Merkel cell carcinoma outcomes were reportedly predicted by repertoire and T-cell density.

This CDR3 spans 15 amino acids. Looked up from germline, CDR1 is SGHAT and CDR2 is FQNNGV. V was trimmed by 5 bases and J by 1 base, leaving 14 bases between them. TCRdb's copy holds only in-frame clones and misses some; the assay was immunoSEQ multiplex PCR. This table has 3,000 to 4,500 clones, approximately 92% appearing once. In regard to this clone: Its target is unknown.

The receptor comes from a human donor with Merkel cell carcinoma. Sequenced: tumor tissue from Merkel cell carcinoma. The chain uses TRBV11-2 and TRBJ1-1, with D maybe TRBD1 (5 bases). The CDR3 coding sequence is TGTGCCAGCAGCCCCGGAAGGGGAGGGAACACTGAAGCTTTCTTT. This encodes CASSPGRGGNTEAFF.